There are many counts of the clone carrying this T cell receptor beta chain. Its antigen is unknown. The sample belongs to a study of T cells in Graves' hyperthyroidism and ophthalmopathy. With a duration under 2 months, the hyperthyroidism was newly diagnosed in patients aged 18 to 65. Exclusion of a patient resulted from uncontrolled infection, other autoimmune disease, pregnancy or lactation. The source material, RNA transcripts, was used to amplify TCR beta CDR3 regions. The HTBI primer set served for first-round RT-PCR of the TCR CDR3. Each CDR3 protein is one row after TCRdb ran MiXCR on the multiplex PCR reads. The sample shows 300,000 to 450,000 distinct CDR3 sequences, around 14% of them seen only once. The CDR3 is made up of 15 amino acids. V was pared by 6 bases and J by 1 base, with 13 bases between. Germline lookup yields CDR1 MDHEN and CDR2 SYDVKM. Broader study findings: Among clonotypes expanded in thyroid above 0.001, most were also found in blood.

The sequence was obtained from a woman younger than 30 with Graves' hyperthyroidism that later progressed to Graves' ophthalmopathy. This chain uses TRBV28 with TRBJ1-5; no reliable D call. Specimen: blood. CDR3 sequence (DNA): TGTGCCAGCAGCATCCGTGGGATGAGCAATCAGCCCCAGCATTTT. This codes for CASSIRGMSNQPQHF.